This T cell receptor beta chain was recorded in a study of OX40 agonist ivuxolimab in advanced cancers. Looked up from germline, CDR1 is MNHEY and CDR2 is SVGAGI. This CDR3 spans 14 amino acids. The ends were cut back, 7 bases at V and 2 bases at J, with 14 bases in the middle. TCRdb's copy holds only in-frame clones and misses some; the assay was immunoSEQ multiplex PCR. The table includes under 40,000 clones, around 70% detected once. This clone appeared a few times. The rearrangement joins TRBV6-5 to TRBJ1-1; tentative D call: TRBD1 (5 bases). The source material was CD4+ or CD8+ T cells sorted from blood, sampled in a trial of the OX40 agonist ivuxolimab. This receptor was taken from an adult with an advanced solid tumor such as melanoma, head and neck, liver or kidney cancer. The DNA of the CDR3 is TGTGCCAGCACCCGGGACGGCGGAAACACTGAAGCTTTCTTT. It yields the protein CASTRDGGNTEAFF.